The 2 T cell receptor beta chains below come from one sample, sequenced in a study of PD-L1 blockade in urothelial cancer. Measured with immunoSEQ multiplex PCR; TCRdb has only the in-frame clones, and not every one. The table has 30,000 to 35,000 clones, roughly 84% seen once. The source was PBMCs, collected around atezolizumab (anti-PD-L1) treatment. The receptors were gathered from a man between 60 and 75 years old with urothelial cancer.

The chain employs TRBV6-5 and TRBJ2-1, with unresolved D. With 7 bases removed from V and 6 bases from J, the gap between germline ends came to 16 bases. The CDR3 is made up of 14 amino acids. CDR1 MNHEY and CDR2 SVGAGI come from the germline V gene. CDR3 nucleotide sequence: TGTGCCAGCATCCTCTCGGCCGGGTTCAATGAGCAGTTCTTC. Protein product: CASILSAGFNEQFF.

The chain links TRBV5-1 to TRBJ1-1; a possible D gene is TRBD1 (6 bases). Germline V CDR1 and CDR2: SGHRS, YFSETQ. CDR3 length: 14 amino acids. Trimming shortened V by 4 bases and J by 2 bases, and 12 bases separated the two germline ends. CDR3 region: CASSRGQKNTEAFF. CDR3 DNA sequence: TGCGCCAGCAGCCGTGGACAGAAAAACACTGAAGCTTTCTTT.